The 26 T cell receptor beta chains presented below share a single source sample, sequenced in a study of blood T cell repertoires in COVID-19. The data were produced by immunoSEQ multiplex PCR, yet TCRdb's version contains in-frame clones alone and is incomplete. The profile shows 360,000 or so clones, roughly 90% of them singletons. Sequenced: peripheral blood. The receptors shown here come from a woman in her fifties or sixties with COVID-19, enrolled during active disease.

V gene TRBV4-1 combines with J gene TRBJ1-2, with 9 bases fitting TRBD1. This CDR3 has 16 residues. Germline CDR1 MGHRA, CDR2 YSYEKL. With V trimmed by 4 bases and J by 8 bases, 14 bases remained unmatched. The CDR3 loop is CASSPNSRDRVGGYTF. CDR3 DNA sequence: TGCGCCAGCAGCCCCAATAGTCGGGACAGGGTTGGAGGCTACACCTTC.

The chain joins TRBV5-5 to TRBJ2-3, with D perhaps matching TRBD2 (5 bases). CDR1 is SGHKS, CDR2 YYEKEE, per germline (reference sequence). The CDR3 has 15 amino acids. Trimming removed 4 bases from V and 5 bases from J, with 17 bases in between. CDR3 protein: CASSLARVVGDTQYF. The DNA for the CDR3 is TGTGCCAGCAGCCTAGCACGGGTCGTCGGAGATACGCAGTATTTT. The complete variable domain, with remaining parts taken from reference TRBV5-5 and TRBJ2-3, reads DAGVTQSPTHLIKTRGQQVTLRCSPISGHKSVSWYQQVLGQGPQFIFQYYEKEERGRGNFPDRFSARQFPNYSSELNVNALLLGDSALYLCASSLARVVGDTQYFGPGTRLTVL.

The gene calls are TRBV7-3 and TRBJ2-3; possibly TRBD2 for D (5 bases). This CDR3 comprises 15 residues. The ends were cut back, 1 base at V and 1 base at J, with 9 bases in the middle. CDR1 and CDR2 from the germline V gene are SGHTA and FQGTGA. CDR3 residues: CASSLKRGGTDTQYF. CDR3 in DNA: TGTGCCAGCAGCTTAAAACGGGGTGGCACAGATACGCAGTATTTT.

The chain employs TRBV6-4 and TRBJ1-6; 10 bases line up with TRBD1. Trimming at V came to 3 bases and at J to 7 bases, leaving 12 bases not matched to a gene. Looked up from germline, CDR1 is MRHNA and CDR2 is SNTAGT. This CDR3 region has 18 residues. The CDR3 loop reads CASSEYPIVTGGNSPLHF. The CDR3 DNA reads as TGTGCCAGCAGTGAATATCCCATTGTGACAGGGGGCAATTCACCCCTCCACTTT.

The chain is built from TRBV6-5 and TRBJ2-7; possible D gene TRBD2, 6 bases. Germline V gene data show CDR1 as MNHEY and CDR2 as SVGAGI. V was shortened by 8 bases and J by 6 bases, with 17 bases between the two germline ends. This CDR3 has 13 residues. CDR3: CASGGLGATEQYF. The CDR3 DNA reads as TGTGCCAGCGGGGGACTCGGGGCTACCGAGCAGTACTTC.

CDR3 loop: CASSYGGTGNTIYF. The DNA of the CDR3 is TGTGCCAGCAGTTATGGGGGGACTGGAAACACCATATATTTT. The rearrangement uses TRBV6-6 and TRBJ1-3, with D perhaps TRBD1 (5 bases). The V gene lost 3 bases and the J gene lost 2 bases, with 8 bases spanning the gap. Germline V gene data show CDR1 as MNHNY and CDR2 as SVGAGI (reference sequence). The CDR3 covers 14 residues.

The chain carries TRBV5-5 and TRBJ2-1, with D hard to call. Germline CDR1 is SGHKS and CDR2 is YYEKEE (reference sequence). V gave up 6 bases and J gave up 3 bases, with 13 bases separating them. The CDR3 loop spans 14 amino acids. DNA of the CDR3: TGTGCCAGCACTATGGAAGAGGTCTACAATGAGCAGTTCTTC. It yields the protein CASTMEEVYNEQFF.

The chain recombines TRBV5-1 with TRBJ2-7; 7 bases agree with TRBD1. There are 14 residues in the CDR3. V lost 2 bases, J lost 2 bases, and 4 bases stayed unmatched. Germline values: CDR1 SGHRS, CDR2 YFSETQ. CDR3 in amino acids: CASSFGTAPYEQYF. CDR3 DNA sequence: TGCGCCAGCAGCTTTGGGACAGCCCCCTACGAGCAGTACTTC.

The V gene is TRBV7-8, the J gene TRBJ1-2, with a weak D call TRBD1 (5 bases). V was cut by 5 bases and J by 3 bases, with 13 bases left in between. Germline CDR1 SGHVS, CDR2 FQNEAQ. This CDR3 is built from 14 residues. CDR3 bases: TGTGCCAGCAGCCGCCACGGGGGGGACTATGGCTACACCTTC. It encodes CASSRHGGDYGYTF.

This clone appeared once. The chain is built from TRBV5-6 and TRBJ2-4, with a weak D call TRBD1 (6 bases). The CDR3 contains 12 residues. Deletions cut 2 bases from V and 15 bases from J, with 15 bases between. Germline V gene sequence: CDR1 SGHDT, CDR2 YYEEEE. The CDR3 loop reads CASSLPQGPRYF. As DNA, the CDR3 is TGTGCCAGCAGCTTACCACAGGGCCCACGGTACTTC.

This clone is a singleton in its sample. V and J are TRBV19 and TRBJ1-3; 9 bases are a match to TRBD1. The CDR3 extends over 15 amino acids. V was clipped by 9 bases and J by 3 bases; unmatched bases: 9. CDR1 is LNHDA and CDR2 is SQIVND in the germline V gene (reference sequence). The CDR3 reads CASKENRGLGNTIYF. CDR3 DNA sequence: TGTGCCAGCAAAGAGAACAGGGGGCTTGGAAACACCATATATTTT.

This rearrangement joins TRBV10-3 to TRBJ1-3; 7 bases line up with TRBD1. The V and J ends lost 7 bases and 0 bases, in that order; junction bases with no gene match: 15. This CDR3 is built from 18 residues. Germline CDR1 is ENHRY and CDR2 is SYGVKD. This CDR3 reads CAIIRTGVFSISGNTIYF. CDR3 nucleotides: TGTGCCATCATTCGGACAGGAGTTTTCTCTATCTCTGGAAACACCATATATTTT.

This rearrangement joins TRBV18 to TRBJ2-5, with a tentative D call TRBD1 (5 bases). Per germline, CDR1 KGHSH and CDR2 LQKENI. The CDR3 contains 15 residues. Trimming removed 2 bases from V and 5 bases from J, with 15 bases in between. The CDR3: CASSPGWAGIETQYF. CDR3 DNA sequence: TGTGCCAGCTCACCAGGGTGGGCAGGGATTGAGACCCAGTACTTC. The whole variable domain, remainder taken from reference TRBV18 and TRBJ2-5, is NAGVMQNPRHLVRRRGQEARLRCSPMKGHSHVYWYRQLPEEGLKFMVYLQKENIIDESGMPKERFSAEFPKEGPSILRIQQVVRGDSAAYFCASSPGWAGIETQYFGPGTRLLVL.

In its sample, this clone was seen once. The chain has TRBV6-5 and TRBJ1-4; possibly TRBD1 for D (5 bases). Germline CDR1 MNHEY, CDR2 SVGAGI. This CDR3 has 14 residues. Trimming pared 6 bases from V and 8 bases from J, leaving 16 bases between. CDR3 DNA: TGTGCCAGCAGACCGTCCGGACACCAAGAAAAACTGTTTTTT. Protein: CASRPSGHQEKLFF.

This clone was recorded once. The CDR3 spells CASTTDNYYGYTF. The CDR3 DNA sequence: TGTGCCAGCACCACGGACAACTACTATGGCTACACCTTC. The chain is built from TRBV5-4 and TRBJ1-2; the D gene is possibly TRBD1 (5 bases). Germline V gene lookup returns CDR1 SGHNT and CDR2 YYREEE (reference sequence). V dropped 6 bases and J dropped 3 bases, with 12 bases sitting between them. The CDR3 has 13 amino acids.

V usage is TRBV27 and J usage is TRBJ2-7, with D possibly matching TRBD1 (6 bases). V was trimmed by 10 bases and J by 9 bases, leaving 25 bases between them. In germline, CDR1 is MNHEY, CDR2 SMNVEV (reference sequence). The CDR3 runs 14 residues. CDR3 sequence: CAILTGRVVVRQYF. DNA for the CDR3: TGTGCCATCCTTACAGGGAGAGTGGTCGTCAGGCAGTACTTC.

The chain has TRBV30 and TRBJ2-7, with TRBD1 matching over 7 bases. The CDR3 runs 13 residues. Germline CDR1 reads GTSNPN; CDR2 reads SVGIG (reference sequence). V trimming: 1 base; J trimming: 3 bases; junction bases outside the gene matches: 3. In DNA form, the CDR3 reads TGTGCCTGGAGTGGGGACAGTTTCTACGAGCAGTACTTC. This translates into CAWSGDSFYEQYF. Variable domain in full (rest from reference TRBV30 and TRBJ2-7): SQTIHQWPATLVQPVGSPLSLECTVEGTSNPNLYWYRQAAGRGLQLLFYSVGIGQISSEVPQNLSASRPQDRQFILSSKKLLLSDSGFYLCAWSGDSFYEQYFGPGTRLTVT.

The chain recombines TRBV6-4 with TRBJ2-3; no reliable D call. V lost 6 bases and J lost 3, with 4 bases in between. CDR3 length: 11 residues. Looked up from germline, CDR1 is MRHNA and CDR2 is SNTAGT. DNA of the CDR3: TGTGCCAGCAGAACAACAGATACGCAGTATTTT. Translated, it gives CASRTTDTQYF.

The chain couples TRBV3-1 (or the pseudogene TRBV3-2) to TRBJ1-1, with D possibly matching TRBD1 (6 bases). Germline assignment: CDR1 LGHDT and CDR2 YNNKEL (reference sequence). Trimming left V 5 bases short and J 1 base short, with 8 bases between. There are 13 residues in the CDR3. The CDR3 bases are TGTGCCAGCAGCTACAGGGAGAACACTGAAGCTTTCTTT. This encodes CASSYRENTEAFF.

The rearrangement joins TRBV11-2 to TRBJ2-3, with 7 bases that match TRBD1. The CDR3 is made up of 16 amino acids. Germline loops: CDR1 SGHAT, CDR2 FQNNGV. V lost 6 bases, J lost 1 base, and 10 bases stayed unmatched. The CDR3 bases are TGTGCCAGCAGTCTAGGGGGCCCAACTCGCACAGATACGCAGTATTTT. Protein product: CASSLGGPTRTDTQYF. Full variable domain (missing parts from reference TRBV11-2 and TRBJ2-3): EAGVAQSPRYKIIEKRQSVAFWCNPISGHATLYWYQQILGQGPKLLIQFQNNGVVDDSQLPKDRFSAERLKGVDSTLKIQPAKLEDSAVYLCASSLGGPTRTDTQYFGPGTRLTVL.

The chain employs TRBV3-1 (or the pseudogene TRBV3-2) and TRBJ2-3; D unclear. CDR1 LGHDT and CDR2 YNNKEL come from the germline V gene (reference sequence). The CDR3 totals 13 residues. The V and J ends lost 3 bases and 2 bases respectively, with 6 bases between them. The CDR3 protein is CASSHKSTDTQYF. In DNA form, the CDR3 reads TGTGCCAGCAGCCATAAATCCACAGATACGCAGTATTTT.

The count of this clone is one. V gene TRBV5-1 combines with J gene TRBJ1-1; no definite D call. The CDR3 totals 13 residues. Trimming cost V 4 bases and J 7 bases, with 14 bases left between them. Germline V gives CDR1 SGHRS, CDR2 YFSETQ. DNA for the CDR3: TGCGCCAGCAGCATCCGTGGAGGTCGTGAAGCTTTCTTT. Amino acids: CASSIRGGREAFF.

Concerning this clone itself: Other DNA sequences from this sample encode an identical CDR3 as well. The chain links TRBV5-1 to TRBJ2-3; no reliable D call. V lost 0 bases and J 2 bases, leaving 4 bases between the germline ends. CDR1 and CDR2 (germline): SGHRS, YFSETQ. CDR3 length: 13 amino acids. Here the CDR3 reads CASSLGHTDTQYF. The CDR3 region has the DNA TGCGCCAGCAGCTTGGGTCACACAGATACGCAGTATTTT. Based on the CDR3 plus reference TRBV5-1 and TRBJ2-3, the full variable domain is KAGVTQTPRYLIKTRGQQVTLSCSPISGHRSVSWYQQTPGQGLQFLFEYFSETQRNKGNFPGRFSGRQFSNSRSEMNVSTLELGDSALYLCASSLGHTDTQYFGPGTRLTVL.

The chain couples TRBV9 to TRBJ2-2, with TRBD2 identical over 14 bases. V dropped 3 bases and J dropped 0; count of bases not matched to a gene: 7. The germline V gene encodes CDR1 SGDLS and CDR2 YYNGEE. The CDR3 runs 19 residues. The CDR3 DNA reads TGTGCCAGCAGCGCGACTAGCGGGGGGGCGGGGACGAACACCGGGGAGCTGTTTTTT. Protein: CASSATSGGAGTNTGELFF.

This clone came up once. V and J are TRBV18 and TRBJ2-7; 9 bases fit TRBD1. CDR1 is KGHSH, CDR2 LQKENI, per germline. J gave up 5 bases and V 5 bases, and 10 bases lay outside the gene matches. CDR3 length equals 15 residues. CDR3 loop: CASSATGGGFNEQYF. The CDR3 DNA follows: TGTGCCAGCTCAGCCACAGGGGGCGGGTTCAACGAGCAGTACTTC. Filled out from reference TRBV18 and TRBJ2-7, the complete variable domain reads NAGVMQNPRHLVRRRGQEARLRCSPMKGHSHVYWYRQLPEEGLKFMVYLQKENIIDESGMPKERFSAEFPKEGPSILRIQQVVRGDSAAYFCASSATGGGFNEQYFGPGTRLTVT.

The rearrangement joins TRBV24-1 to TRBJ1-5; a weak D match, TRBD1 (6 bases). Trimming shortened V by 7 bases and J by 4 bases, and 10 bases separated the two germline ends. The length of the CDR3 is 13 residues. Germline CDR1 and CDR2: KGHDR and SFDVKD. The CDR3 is CATSSQGNQPQHF. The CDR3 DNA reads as TGTGCCACCAGCTCCCAGGGGAATCAGCCCCAGCATTTT.